Below, 13 T cell receptor beta chains from the same sample are listed, as sequenced in a study of blood T cell repertoires in COVID-19. Profiling relied on immunoSEQ multiplex PCR, and the TCRdb table lists in-frame clones only, not all of them. The sample includes approximately 220,000 clones, around 89% of them seen just once. The sample consisted of PBMCs or T cells enriched from blood (not recorded which). These receptors came from a man aged 25-45 years who had been exposed to COVID-19.

The V and J genes are TRBV5-4 and TRBJ2-7; TRBD2 matches 13 bases. V shed 6 bases and J 0 bases; nucleotides not matched to a gene: 15. Germline V gives CDR1 SGHNT, CDR2 YYREEE (reference sequence). This CDR3 has 19 residues. This CDR3 is CASTPQPGLAGQSSYEQYF. The DNA of the CDR3 is TGTGCCAGCACCCCCCAACCGGGACTAGCGGGGCAAAGCTCCTACGAGCAGTACTTC. The full variable domain, its missing parts supplied by reference TRBV5-4 and TRBJ2-7, is ETGVTQSPTHLIKTRGQQVTLRCSSQSGHNTVSWYQQALGQGPQFIFQYYREEENGRGNFPPRFSGLQFPNYSSELNVNALELDDSALYLCASTPQPGLAGQSSYEQYFGPGTRLTVT.

The rearrangement uses TRBV2 and TRBJ2-2, with a weak D call TRBD1 (6 bases). CDR1 and CDR2 (germline): SNHLY, FYNNEI. The CDR3 extends over 14 amino acids. The ends were cut back, 4 bases at V and 5 bases at J, with 11 bases in the middle. The CDR3 region is CASSVNRATGELFF. DNA for the CDR3: TGTGCCAGCAGTGTCAACAGGGCGACCGGGGAGCTGTTTTTT.

The chain employs TRBV19 and TRBJ1-2, with 8 nucleotides matching TRBD1. With 6 bases clipped from V and 10 bases from J, the junction kept 16 bases outside the gene matches. This CDR3 is built from 15 residues. Germline assignment: CDR1 LNHDA and CDR2 SQIVND (reference sequence). This CDR3 reads CASSPTSKTGDVYTF. The CDR3 DNA follows: TGTGCCAGTAGCCCCACATCGAAGACAGGGGATGTCTACACCTTC.

The chain joins TRBV19 to TRBJ1-6; D ambiguous. Looked up from germline, CDR1 is LNHDA and CDR2 is SQIVND (reference sequence). This CDR3 comprises 14 residues. V lost 2 bases and J 4 bases, leaving 6 bases between the germline ends. CDR3 sequence (DNA): TGTGCCAGTAGTATACCCGGGTATAATTCACCCCTCCACTTT. Protein sequence: CASSIPGYNSPLHF.

The rearrangement uses TRBV15 and TRBJ2-5; 9 positions agree with TRBD2. The CDR3 spans 15 residues. In germline, CDR1 is LNHNV, CDR2 YYDKDF (reference sequence). The junction had 7 bases not matched to a gene; V was cut back by 5 bases and J by 3 bases. CDR3 nucleotide sequence: TGTGCCACCAGCGCAGGTAGCGGGGGTGAAGAGACCCAGTACTTC. This sequence encodes CATSAGSGGEETQYF.

V is TRBV5-6 and J is TRBJ2-3; D is possibly TRBD2 (5 bases). Trimming removed 0 bases from V and 0 bases from J, with 8 bases in between. This CDR3 is built from 15 residues. CDR1 is SGHDT and CDR2 is YYEEEE in the germline V gene. Written as DNA, the CDR3 is TGTGCCAGCAGCTTGGTCAGGACTAGCACAGATACGCAGTATTTT. Its translation is CASSLVRTSTDTQYF.

This chain links TRBV6-6 with TRBJ1-5, with 9 nucleotides matching TRBD1. The ends lost 0 bases at V and 5 bases at J; junction bases unmatched: 5. CDR1 and CDR2 from the germline V gene are MNHNY and SVGAGI (reference sequence). This CDR3 has 16 residues. The CDR3, as DNA: TGTGCCAGCAGTTACTCCCTGACAGGGGGGGATCAGCCCCAGCATTTT. Protein product: CASSYSLTGGDQPQHF.

The chain uses TRBV5-1 and TRBJ1-2, with a weak D call TRBD1 (6 bases). The CDR3 is 13 amino acids. Germline values: CDR1 SGHRS, CDR2 YFSETQ. Trimming took 4 bases from V and 1 from J, leaving 8 bases between them. For the CDR3, the DNA is TGCGCCAGCAGCCAACAGGGTAACTATGGCTACACCTTC. This codes for CASSQQGNYGYTF.

This clone has just one count. The V call is TRBV9, the J call TRBJ2-2, with no clear D. V was pared by 4 bases and J by 0 bases, with 10 bases between. In germline, CDR1 is SGDLS, CDR2 YYNGEE. This CDR3 comprises 15 residues. The CDR3 reads CASSLSSANTGELFF. In DNA, the CDR3 is TGTGCCAGCAGCTTGTCCTCAGCGAACACCGGGGAGCTGTTTTTT.

This clone was seen only once. This chain uses TRBV5-5 with TRBJ2-7; TRBD1 matches 9 bases. The CDR3 length is 14 residues. Germline CDR1 is SGHKS and CDR2 is YYEKEE (reference sequence). J was trimmed by 9 bases and V by 5 bases; bases with no gene match: 12. As DNA, the CDR3 is TGTGCCAGCAGTCCCGGGACAGGGAATTTAGGGCAGTACTTC. Translation: CASSPGTGNLGQYF.

The chain combines TRBV10-3 with TRBJ1-5; the match to TRBD1 covers 7 bases. The CDR3 is made up of 19 amino acids. Germline lookup yields CDR1 ENHRY and CDR2 SYGVKD. V dropped 3 bases and J dropped 6; count of bases not matched to a gene: 20. For the CDR3, the DNA is TGTGCCATCAGTGACAAGGACAGGCCGCCCTCCCTATGGGTTCAGCCCCAGCATTTT. As protein: CAISDKDRPPSLWVQPQHF.

This clone has just a few counts. The V call is TRBV3-1 (or the pseudogene TRBV3-2), the J call TRBJ1-6; tentatively, D is TRBD1 (6 bases). Germline loops: CDR1 LGHDT, CDR2 YNNKEL (reference sequence). There are 15 residues in the CDR3. V dropped 0 bases and J dropped 10 bases, with 13 bases sitting between them. DNA for the CDR3: TGTGCCAGCAGCCAAGAGGGGGCCTTTTCATCACCCCTCCACTTT. Protein: CASSQEGAFSSPLHF.

V gene TRBV19 combines with J gene TRBJ1-4; tentatively, D is TRBD1 (6 bases). The CDR3 has 14 amino acids. With 3 bases removed from V and 8 bases from J, the gap between germline ends came to 13 bases. Germline V gene data show CDR1 as LNHDA and CDR2 as SQIVND (reference sequence). DNA of the CDR3: TGTGCCAGTAGTATGGGGGACATCGGGGAAAAACTGTTTTTT. This sequence encodes CASSMGDIGEKLFF.